This T cell receptor beta chain was sequenced during a study of T-cell memory formation after mild COVID-19. Study-level results: Clones that shrank (day 15 to 85) were balanced CD4/CD8, whereas later expanders leaned CD4+.

A word on this clonotype: As yet, its antigen is unknown.

TCRdb independently ran MiXCR on the 5' RACE reads; one entry per CDR3 protein. The repertoire consists of over 70,000 distinct CDR3 sequences, with roughly an eighth occurring once and the leading ten covering over 25%. The germline V gene has CDR1 MGHRA and CDR2 YSYEKL. The CDR3 length is 14 residues. Trimming took 6 bases from V and 3 from J; bases not matched to a gene: 6. This chain uses TRBV4-1 with TRBJ1-2, with 8 bases that match TRBD1. The specimen sequenced was PBMCs or a T cell subset sorted from them (not recorded which). The receptor was derived from an adult woman who had mild COVID-19 (a few samples of this study predate the infection). Cell type and time point are not known. CDR3: CASRYSGQDYGYTF. The CDR3 coding sequence is TGCGCCAGCAGGTACTCGGGACAGGACTATGGCTACACCTTC.